This T cell receptor beta chain was obtained from a study of T-cell memory formation after mild COVID-19. A word on this clonotype: Its antigen is undetermined.

The TCR alpha and TCR beta cDNA libraries, bearing sample barcodes and UMIs, were generated by 5'RACE using constant-segment primers. MiXCR, run by TCRdb on the 5' RACE reads, gives a single entry per CDR3 protein. The table lists about 560,000 distinct CDR3 sequences, about a fifth of them singletons. The study's findings and limits: A second wave expanding day 15 to 37 was CD4+-biased; contracting clones were balanced. Mostly located in CM and EM were contracting CD4+ clones, with contracting CD8+ clones located in EMRA. Prior to infection, memory already included some responding clones, suggesting cross-reactive memory joined.

The V gene's germline CDR1 is SGHTA and CDR2 FQGNSA. The CDR3 has 15 amino acids. V was cut by 5 bases and J by 0 bases, with 11 bases left in between. The TCR was taken from an adult woman who had mild COVID-19 (a few samples of this study predate the infection). Cell type and time point are not known. The sample comprised PBMCs or a T cell subset sorted from them (not recorded which). This rearrangement joins TRBV7-2 to TRBJ2-1; no clear D gene. The CDR3 DNA sequence: TGTGCCAGCAGCGCCTCGGTAAGCTCCTACAATGAGCAGTTCTTC. This sequence encodes CASSASVSSYNEQFF.